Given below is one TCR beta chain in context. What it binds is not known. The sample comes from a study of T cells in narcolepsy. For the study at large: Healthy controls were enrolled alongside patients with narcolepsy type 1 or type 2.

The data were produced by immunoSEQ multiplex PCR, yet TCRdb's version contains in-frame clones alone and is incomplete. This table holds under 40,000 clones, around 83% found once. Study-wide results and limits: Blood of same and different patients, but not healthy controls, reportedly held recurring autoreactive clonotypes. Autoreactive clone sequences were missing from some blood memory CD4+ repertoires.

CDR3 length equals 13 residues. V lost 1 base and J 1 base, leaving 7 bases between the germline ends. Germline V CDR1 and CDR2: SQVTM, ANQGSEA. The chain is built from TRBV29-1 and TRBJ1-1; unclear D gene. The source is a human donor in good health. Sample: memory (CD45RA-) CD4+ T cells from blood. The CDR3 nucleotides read TGCAGCGTTGAAGTCCGCGAGAACACTGAAGCTTTCTTT. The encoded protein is CSVEVRENTEAFF.